This TCR beta chain was sequenced during a study of T cells of healthy individuals. TCRdb re-called the 5' RACE reads through MiXCR, storing one row per CDR3 protein. The sample holds around 63,000 distinct CDR3 sequences, about 16% seen once. The CDR3 sequence is 14 residues long. Germline CDR1 is SGHRS and CDR2 is YFSETQ. The V and J ends lost 6 bases and 3 bases, in that order; junction bases with no gene match: 6. This clonotype was found a few times. The chain has TRBV5-1 and TRBJ2-3; 8 nucleotides agree with TRBD2. This receptor was identified in a human donor in good health. The CDR3 sequence is CASKHRGGTDTQYF. Here the CDR3 DNA reads TGCGCCAGCAAGCACCGCGGGGGGACAGATACGCAGTATTTT.